This passage covers 16 T cell receptor beta chains from one sample sequenced in a study of shared clonotypes between healthy human individuals. The assay was immunoSEQ multiplex PCR, and TCRdb's table has in-frame clones only and misses some. The data show approximately 250,000 clones, with over 50% seen just once and 8.5% to 14% held by the top ten. Input material: memory CD4+ T cells sorted from blood. Subset given: CD45RA-negative fraction. These receptors came from a man aged 30 to 45 in good health.

The chain carries TRBV5-1 and TRBJ2-3; D is undetermined. CDR3 length: 12 residues. Germline loops: CDR1 SGHRS, CDR2 YFSETQ. V lost 6 bases and J 1 base, leaving 6 bases between the germline ends. CDR3 in amino acids: CASNLGTDTQYF. The DNA of the CDR3 is TGCGCCAGCAACCTCGGCACAGATACGCAGTATTTT.

This clone has only one observation. V usage is TRBV7-2 and J usage is TRBJ2-5, with D perhaps matching TRBD2 (6 bases). This CDR3 contains 15 residues. Germline V gives CDR1 SGHTA, CDR2 FQGNSA. V lost 1 base to trimming and J lost 5 bases, with 14 bases between them. The CDR3, as DNA: TGTGCCAGCAGCTTAGGTACTAGCATCCGGGAGACCCAGTACTTC. This sequence encodes CASSLGTSIRETQYF.

The V call is TRBV7-2, the J call TRBJ2-7; 8 bases agree with TRBD2. V shed 5 bases, J shed 10 bases, and the junction held 10 bases outside the gene matches. The CDR3 covers 13 residues. Germline V lookup: CDR1 SGHTA, CDR2 FQGNSA. The CDR3 DNA sequence: TGTGCCAGCAGCCAAGCGGGGGACCACCTACAGTACTTC. Translating it yields CASSQAGDHLQYF.

V usage is TRBV7-3 and J usage is TRBJ2-1, with TRBD2 identical over 9 bases. Per germline, CDR1 SGHTA and CDR2 FQGTGA. The CDR3 has 14 residues. V shed 3 bases and J 4 bases; nucleotides not matched to a gene: 1. The CDR3 DNA reads TGTGCCAGCAGCTTGGCGGGAGGGTACAATGAGCAGTTCTTC. It translates to CASSLAGGYNEQFF.

This chain links TRBV5-1 with TRBJ2-1; 8 positions match TRBD2. CDR1 and CDR2 from the germline V gene are SGHRS and YFSETQ. The CDR3 extends over 18 amino acids. V lost 0 bases to trimming and J lost 7 bases; unmatched junction nucleotides: 15. The CDR3 DNA is TGCGCCAGCAGCTTGGCCGGCGCTAGCGGGCCCGTTTTGAATGAGCAGTTCTTC. This gives the protein CASSLAGASGPVLNEQFF.

The chain uses TRBV19 and TRBJ2-3; TRBD1 matches at 8 bases. With 9 bases clipped from V and 0 bases from J, the junction kept 8 bases outside the gene matches. CDR1 and CDR2 from the germline V gene are LNHDA and SQIVND (reference sequence). CDR3 size: 15 residues. CDR3 sequence reads: CASRTQGDSTDTQYF. The CDR3 coding sequence is TGTGCCAGCAGAACACAGGGGGATAGCACAGATACGCAGTATTTT. The whole variable domain, filled in from reference TRBV19 and TRBJ2-3, reads DGGITQSPKYLFRKEGQNVTLSCEQNLNHDAMYWYRQDPGQGLRLIYYSQIVNDFQKGDIAEGYSVSREKKESFPLTVTSAQKNPTAFYLCASRTQGDSTDTQYFGPGTRLTVL.

J is TRBJ2-5 and V is TRBV7-6; TRBD1 matches 8 bases. Germline V gene lookup returns CDR1 SGHVS and CDR2 FNYEAQ. There are 15 residues in the CDR3. Losses at the gene ends were 2 bases for V and 8 bases for J; bases not matched to a gene: 10. The CDR3 DNA reads as TGTGCCAGCAGCTTACCCCAGGGGGCTGGCGGTACCCAGTACTTC. The encoded protein is CASSLPQGAGGTQYF.

This clone has a handful of counts. The rearrangement joins TRBV10-3 to TRBJ2-1, with 8 bases aligning to TRBD2. The J segment lost 5 bases and the V segment lost 1 base, leaving 13 bases of the junction unmatched. The CDR3 consists of 18 residues. CDR1 ENHRY and CDR2 SYGVKD come from the germline V gene. CDR3 bases: TGTGCCATCAGTGAGTTCCTTAGCGGGACCGGAGCAAACAATGAGCAGTTCTTC. Protein product: CAISEFLSGTGANNEQFF.

J is TRBJ2-4 and V is TRBV7-8; 11 bases fit TRBD1. The V segment lost 4 bases and the J segment 10 bases; nucleotides outside the gene matches: 9. The CDR3 covers 15 residues. Germline values: CDR1 SGHVS, CDR2 FQNEAQ. CDR3 in amino acids: CASSSGDRGSRIQYF. The CDR3, as DNA: TGTGCCAGCAGCTCTGGGGACAGGGGGTCACGGATTCAGTACTTC. The full variable domain, completed using reference TRBV7-8 and TRBJ2-4, is GAGVSQSPRYKVAKRGQDVALRCDPISGHVSLFWYQQALGQGPEFLTYFQNEAQLDKSGLPSDRFFAERPEGSVSTLKIQRTQQEDSAVYLCASSSGDRGSRIQYFGAGTRLSVL.

This chain links TRBV6-5 with TRBJ1-5, with D unclear. Trimming shortened V by 6 bases and J by 1 base, and 4 bases separated the two germline ends. Germline V gene sequence: CDR1 MNHEY, CDR2 SVGAGI. The CDR3 contains 12 residues. Here the CDR3 reads CASRTSNQPQHF. CDR3 in DNA: TGTGCCAGCAGAACCAGCAATCAGCCCCAGCATTTT.

The rearrangement links TRBV10-1 to TRBJ2-3, with 12 bases identical to TRBD2. The germline gives CDR1 WNHNN, CDR2 SYGVQD (reference sequence). V dropped 5 bases and J dropped 0; count of bases not matched to a gene: 3. The CDR3 has 16 residues. The CDR3 region has the DNA TGCGCCAGCAGTTCGGGACTAGCGGGCAGCACAGATACGCAGTATTTT. Translating it yields CASSSGLAGSTDTQYF.

This chain links TRBV19 with TRBJ2-1; D ambiguous. This CDR3 comprises 13 residues. Deletions cut 8 bases from V and 6 bases from J, with 14 bases between. Looked up from germline, CDR1 is LNHDA and CDR2 is SQIVND (reference sequence). This CDR3 reads CASGIPTSNEQFF. In DNA, the CDR3 is TGTGCCAGTGGGATCCCGACGTCCAATGAGCAGTTCTTC.

The chain links TRBV27 to TRBJ2-7; 7 bases match TRBD1. The CDR3 consists of 14 residues. CDR1 is MNHEY, CDR2 SMNVEV, per germline (reference sequence). The trim removed 4 bases at V and 1 base at J, leaving 4 bases unmatched. The CDR3 DNA reads TGTGCCAGCAGTTCTCGGACAGGTTCCTACGAGCAGTACTTC. Translation gives CASSSRTGSYEQYF.

The chain joins TRBV15 to TRBJ1-2; tentative D call: TRBD1 (5 bases). This CDR3 has 13 residues. Germline V gives CDR1 LNHNV, CDR2 YYDKDF (reference sequence). V was pared by 5 bases and J by 4 bases, with 11 bases between. CDR3 bases: TGTGCCACCAGCTTGCAGGGTGCCTATGGCTACACCTTC. As protein: CATSLQGAYGYTF.

This chain links TRBV7-2 with TRBJ2-5; the D gene is possibly TRBD2 (5 bases). CDR1 and CDR2 from the germline V gene are SGHTA and FQGNSA. The CDR3 totals 14 residues. The V end lost 2 bases, the J end lost 3 bases, and 10 bases lay between the germline ends. CDR3 residues: CASSLNGLEETQYF. CDR3 DNA sequence: TGTGCCAGCAGCTTAAACGGACTCGAAGAGACCCAGTACTTC.

The chain uses TRBV6-1 and TRBJ2-7; no definite D call. The CDR3 extends over 13 amino acids. Germline CDR1 MNHNS, CDR2 SASEGT. The V gene lost 3 bases and the J gene lost 0 bases, with 6 bases spanning the gap. CDR3 region: CASSDRVSYEQYF. DNA for the CDR3: TGTGCCAGCAGTGATCGCGTCTCCTACGAGCAGTACTTC.